These T cell receptor beta chains were read from a single sample in a study of blood T cell repertoires in COVID-19. Using immunoSEQ multiplex PCR, the repertoire was profiled, and TCRdb retains in-frame clones only, with some absent. In the table there are 250,000 to 350,000 clones, more than 80% of which are singletons. The sequenced material came from peripheral blood. The receptors here all came from a woman aged 30 to 39 with active or convalescent COVID-19. Each CDR3 is given with its conserved first and last residue. The D gene is left open where the match is weak. For some rows the clone size is stated as once, few or many, or as a class when expanded; others skip it.

v_gene	abundance	d_gene	j_gene	CDR3nt	CDR3aa
TRBV7-9	.	TRBD2	TRBJ2-7	TGTGCCAGCAGCCGTCTTGCTCCAGGGACTAGCGGGGGGGTTTACGAGCAGTACTTC	CASSRLAPGTSGGVYEQYF
TRBV6-6	.	.	TRBJ2-3	TGTGCCAGCAGTTCAACAGGGGATACGCAGTATTTT	CASSSTGDTQYF
TRBV14	few	TRBD1	TRBJ2-7	TGTGCCAGCAGGGTCCCGGGACAGGGGGCTGGGTACGAGCAGTACTTC	CASRVPGQGAGYEQYF
TRBV9	.	.	TRBJ1-1	TGTGCCAGCAGCGTTAATCCTGGGAGGGATGGGAACACTGAAGCTTTCTTT	CASSVNPGRDGNTEAFF
TRBV29-1	.	TRBD1	TRBJ2-7	TGCAGCGTTGGAGGACAGGGGCCCTACGAGCAGTACTTC	CSVGGQGPYEQYF
TRBV28	.	.	TRBJ1-2	TGTGCCAGCAACGGGGAGAACTATGGCTACACCTTC	CASNGENYGYTF
TRBV10-1	.	.	TRBJ2-2	TGCGCCAGCAGTGAGTCGCGATTGGAGGGCCACACCGGGGAGCTGTTTTTT	CASSESRLEGHTGELFF
TRBV18	.	TRBD1	TRBJ1-2	TGTGCCAGCTCACCGACCCCCGGGACAGGGGTTTATGGCTACACCTTC	CASSPTPGTGVYGYTF
TRBV4-3	once	.	TRBJ1-1	TGCGCCAGCAGCCAGGACAGGAACACTGAAGCTTTCTTT	CASSQDRNTEAFF
TRBV5-4	.	.	TRBJ2-7	TGTGCCAGCAGCCATCGGGACTCATTCTACGAGCAGTACTTC	CASSHRDSFYEQYF
TRBV27	.	TRBD1	TRBJ1-2	TGTGCCAGCAGGGATCCGAGGACAGGCGACTATGGCTACACCTTC	CASRDPRTGDYGYTF
TRBV25-1	once	.	TRBJ1-4	TGTGCCAGCAGTGTGGAACAGAGCAGCGAAAAACTGTTTTTT	CASSVEQSSEKLFF
TRBV14	once	TRBD1	TRBJ2-6	TGTGCCAGCAGCCTCGGGACAGGGCTATATGGGGCCAACGTCCTGACTTTC	CASSLGTGLYGANVLTF
TRBV6-5	.	.	TRBJ2-3	TGTGCCAGCAACCAGCAGGGGAGAGATACGCAGTATTTT	CASNQQGRDTQYF
TRBV30	once	.	TRBJ1-5	TGTGCCTGGAGTGTAAGCGGAGGCAATCAGCCCCAGCATTTT	CAWSVSGGNQPQHF
TRBV27	.	.	TRBJ2-3	TGTGCCAGCAGCGACAGACGTAGCCACACAGATACGCAGTATTTT	CASSDRRSHTDTQYF
TRBV18	.	TRBD2	TRBJ2-3	TGTGCCAGCTCACCACCCTCCGCTAGCGGGGGGTGGCATACGCAGTATTTT	CASSPPSASGGWHTQYF
TRBV28	few	TRBD1	TRBJ1-6	TGTGCCAGCAGTTTCCAGGGGGTTACCCCCGCTAATTCACCCCTCCACTTT	CASSFQGVTPANSPLHF
TRBV30	.	.	TRBJ2-7	TGTGCCTGGAGTGTAAGGGGTACAGCCCTGGGCGAGCAGTACTTC	CAWSVRGTALGEQYF
TRBV7-6	.	.	TRBJ1-2	TGTGCCAGCAGCTTATACGGGGGGGCGCAGGGTAACTATGGCTACACCTTC	CASSLYGGAQGNYGYTF
TRBV5-5	.	.	TRBJ2-5	TGTGCCAGCAGCCCGACATCAGGAGGGAGAGAGACCCAGTACTTC	CASSPTSGGRETQYF
TRBV30	.	.	TRBJ1-2	TGTGCCTGGAGGCGAGGGGGCTATGGCTACACCTTC	CAWRRGGYGYTF
TRBV7-2	few	TRBD2	TRBJ2-3	TGTGCCAGCAGCACCGGACTAGCGGGTTCGGCAGATACGCAGTATTTT	CASSTGLAGSADTQYF
TRBV5-1	few	.	TRBJ1-2	TGCGCCAGCAGCTTGGCAGGATTCGACTATGGCTACACCTTC	CASSLAGFDYGYTF
TRBV11-1	.	TRBD1	TRBJ1-1	TGTGCCAGCAGCCTACCAGGGACAGGGGACACTGAAGCTTTCTTT	CASSLPGTGDTEAFF
TRBV24-1	.	TRBD1	TRBJ1-2	TGTGCCACCAGTGAACCCGGGACAGCGTCCTTCTATGGCTACACCTTC	CATSEPGTASFYGYTF
TRBV21-1	.	.	TRBJ2-1	TGTGCCAGCCACAAAGAGCGGCGGGGGGATAGGACTTACTCCTACAATGAGCAGTTCTTC	CASHKERRGDRTYSYNEQFF
TRBV5-1	few	TRBD1	TRBJ1-2	TGCGCCAGCAGCTCAGGGGGCAGCAGTATGGGCTACACCTTC	CASSSGGSSMGYTF